This T cell receptor beta chain was sequenced for a study of cytomegalovirus exposure and HLA in healthy donors. Study conclusions and caveats: Over 15,000 TCR beta sequences were associated with HLA alleles at 0.05 false discovery rate in a later analysis. The authors later found HLA-associated TCR beta chains more clonally expanded than equally common others.

It was with 60 Vbeta and 13 Jbeta primers that the PCR ran. Produced via immunoSEQ multiplex PCR; TCRdb's table is partial and in-frame only. This sample carries some 100,000 clones, almost 75% of them seen once, and the ten largest clones take around 7.7%. Worth noting for this clone: The antigen is undetermined.

The CDR3 consists of 18 residues. Germline V CDR1 and CDR2: SGDLS, YYNGEE. After removal of 2 bases from V and 5 bases from J, the junction contained 11 bases not matched to a gene. This receptor was taken from a man in his forties in good health and CMV-seronegative. The source material was PBMCs. This rearrangement joins TRBV9 to TRBJ2-1, with 12 bases that match TRBD2. The chain's CDR3 is CASSVRDGRTSGNNEQFF. CDR3 nucleotides: TGTGCCAGCAGCGTCAGGGACGGACGGACTAGCGGGAACAATGAGCAGTTCTTC.